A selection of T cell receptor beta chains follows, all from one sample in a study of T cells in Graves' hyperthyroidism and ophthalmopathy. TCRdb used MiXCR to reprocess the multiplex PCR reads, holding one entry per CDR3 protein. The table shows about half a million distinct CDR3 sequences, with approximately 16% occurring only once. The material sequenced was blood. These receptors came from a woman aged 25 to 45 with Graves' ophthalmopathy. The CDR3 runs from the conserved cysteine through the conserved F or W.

cdr3_aa: CASSLLETQYF
cdr3_length: 11
v_call: TRBV7-2
j_call: TRBJ2-5

cdr3_aa: CASSPGTGVYNEQFF
cdr3_length: 15
v_call: TRBV11-2
j_call: TRBJ2-1

cdr3_aa: CASSLWGEEGGTDTQYF
cdr3_length: 17
v_call: TRBV28
j_call: TRBJ2-3

cdr3_aa: CASKTFASNTGELFF
cdr3_length: 15
v_call: TRBV12-3/TRBV12-4
j_call: TRBJ2-2

cdr3_aa: CASSLAQDSGANVLTF
cdr3_length: 16
v_call: TRBV5-1
j_call: TRBJ2-6

cdr3_aa: CASTPTLGWRTEAFF
cdr3_length: 15
v_call: TRBV12-3/TRBV12-4
j_call: TRBJ1-1

cdr3_aa: CASSFGTGNEKLFF
cdr3_length: 14
v_call: TRBV5-1
j_call: TRBJ1-4

cdr3_aa: CASSEARRHTYEQYF
cdr3_length: 15
v_call: TRBV6-1
j_call: TRBJ2-7

cdr3_aa: CASSISGATEAFF
cdr3_length: 13
v_call: TRBV19
j_call: TRBJ1-1

cdr3_aa: CASSLVGGLSTEAFF
cdr3_length: 15
v_call: TRBV5-4
j_call: TRBJ1-1

cdr3_aa: CASRAGQTNTEAFF
cdr3_length: 14
v_call: TRBV2
j_call: TRBJ1-1

cdr3_aa: CASTLSAGQETQYF
cdr3_length: 14
v_call: TRBV12-3/TRBV12-4
j_call: TRBJ2-5

cdr3_aa: CASSVSGEPTYEQYF
cdr3_length: 15
v_call: TRBV9
j_call: TRBJ2-7

cdr3_aa: CASSDELESRQFF
cdr3_length: 13
v_call: TRBV2
j_call: TRBJ2-1

cdr3_aa: CASCRTDGTLCYGYTF
cdr3_length: 16
v_call: TRBV5-8
j_call: TRBJ1-2

cdr3_aa: CGGLAGSSYNEQFF
cdr3_length: 14
v_call: TRBV20-1
j_call: TRBJ2-1

cdr3_aa: CASITGEGGYGYTF
cdr3_length: 14
v_call: TRBV28
j_call: TRBJ1-2

cdr3_aa: CASSLVGHSNTEAFF
cdr3_length: 15
v_call: TRBV5-1
j_call: TRBJ1-1

cdr3_aa: CASTPMGQGKAEAFF
cdr3_length: 15
v_call: TRBV5-4
j_call: TRBJ1-1

cdr3_aa: CASSDRQLARNTGELFF
cdr3_length: 17
v_call: TRBV6-2/TRBV6-3
j_call: TRBJ2-2

cdr3_aa: CSARDRQESTDTQYF
cdr3_length: 15
v_call: TRBV20-1
j_call: TRBJ2-3

cdr3_aa: CASTGQVGSGANVLTF
cdr3_length: 16
v_call: TRBV18
j_call: TRBJ2-6

cdr3_aa: CASSLDPGPYEQYF
cdr3_length: 14
v_call: TRBV5-6
j_call: TRBJ2-7

cdr3_aa: CASSPGHVLGEQYF
cdr3_length: 14
v_call: TRBV18
j_call: TRBJ2-7

cdr3_aa: CASSLGGNRPGEQYF
cdr3_length: 15
v_call: TRBV28
j_call: TRBJ2-7

cdr3_aa: CATQASGRARIDTQYF
cdr3_length: 16
v_call: TRBV7-2
j_call: TRBJ2-3